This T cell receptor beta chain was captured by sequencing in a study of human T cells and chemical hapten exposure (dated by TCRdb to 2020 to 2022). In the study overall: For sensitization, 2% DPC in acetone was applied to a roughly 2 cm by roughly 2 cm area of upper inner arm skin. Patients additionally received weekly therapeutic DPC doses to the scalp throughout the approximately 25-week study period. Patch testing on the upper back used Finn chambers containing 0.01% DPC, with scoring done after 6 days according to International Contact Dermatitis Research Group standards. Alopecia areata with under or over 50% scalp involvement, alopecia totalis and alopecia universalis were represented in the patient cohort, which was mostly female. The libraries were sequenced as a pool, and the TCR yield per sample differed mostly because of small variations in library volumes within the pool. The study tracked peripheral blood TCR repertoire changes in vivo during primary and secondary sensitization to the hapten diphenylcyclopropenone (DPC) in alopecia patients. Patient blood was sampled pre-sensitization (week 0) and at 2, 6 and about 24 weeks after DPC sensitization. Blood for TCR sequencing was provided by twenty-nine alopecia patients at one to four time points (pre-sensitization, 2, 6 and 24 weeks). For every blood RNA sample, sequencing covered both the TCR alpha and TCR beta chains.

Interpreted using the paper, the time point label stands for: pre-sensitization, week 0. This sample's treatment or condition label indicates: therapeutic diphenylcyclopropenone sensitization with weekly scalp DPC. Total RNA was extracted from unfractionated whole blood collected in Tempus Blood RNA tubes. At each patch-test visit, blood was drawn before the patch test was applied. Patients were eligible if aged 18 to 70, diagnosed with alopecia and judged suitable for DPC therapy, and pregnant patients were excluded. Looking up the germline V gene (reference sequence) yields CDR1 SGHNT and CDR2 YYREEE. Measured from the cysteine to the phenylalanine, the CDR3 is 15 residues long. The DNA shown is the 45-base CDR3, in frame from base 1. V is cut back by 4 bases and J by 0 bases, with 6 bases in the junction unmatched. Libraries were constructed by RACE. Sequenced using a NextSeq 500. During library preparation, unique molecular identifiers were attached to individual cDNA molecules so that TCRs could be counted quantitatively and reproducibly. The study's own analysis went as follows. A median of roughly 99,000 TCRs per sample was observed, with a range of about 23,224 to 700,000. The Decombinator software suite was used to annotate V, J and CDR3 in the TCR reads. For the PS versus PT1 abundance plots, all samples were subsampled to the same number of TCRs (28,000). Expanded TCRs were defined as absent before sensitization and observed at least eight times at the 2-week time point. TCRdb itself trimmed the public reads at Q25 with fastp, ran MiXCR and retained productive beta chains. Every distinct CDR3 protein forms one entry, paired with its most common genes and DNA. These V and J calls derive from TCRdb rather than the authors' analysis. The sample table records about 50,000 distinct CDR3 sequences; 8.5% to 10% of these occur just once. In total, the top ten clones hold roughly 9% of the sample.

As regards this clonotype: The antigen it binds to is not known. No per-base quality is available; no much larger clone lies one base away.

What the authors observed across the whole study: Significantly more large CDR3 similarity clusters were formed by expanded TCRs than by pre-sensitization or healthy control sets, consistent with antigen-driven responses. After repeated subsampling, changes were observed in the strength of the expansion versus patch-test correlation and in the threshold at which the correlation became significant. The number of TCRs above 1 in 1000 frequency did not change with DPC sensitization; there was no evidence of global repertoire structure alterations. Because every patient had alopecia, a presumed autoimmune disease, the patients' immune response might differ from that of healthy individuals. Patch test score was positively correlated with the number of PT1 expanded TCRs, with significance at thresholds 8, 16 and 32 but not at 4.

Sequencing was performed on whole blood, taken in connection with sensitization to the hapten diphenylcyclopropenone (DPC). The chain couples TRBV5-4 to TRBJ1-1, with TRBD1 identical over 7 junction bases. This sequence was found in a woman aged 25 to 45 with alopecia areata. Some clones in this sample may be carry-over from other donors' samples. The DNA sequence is TGTGCCAGCAGCCCTATGGGACAGCTGAACACTGAAGCTTTCTTT. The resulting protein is CASSPMGQLNTEAFF.